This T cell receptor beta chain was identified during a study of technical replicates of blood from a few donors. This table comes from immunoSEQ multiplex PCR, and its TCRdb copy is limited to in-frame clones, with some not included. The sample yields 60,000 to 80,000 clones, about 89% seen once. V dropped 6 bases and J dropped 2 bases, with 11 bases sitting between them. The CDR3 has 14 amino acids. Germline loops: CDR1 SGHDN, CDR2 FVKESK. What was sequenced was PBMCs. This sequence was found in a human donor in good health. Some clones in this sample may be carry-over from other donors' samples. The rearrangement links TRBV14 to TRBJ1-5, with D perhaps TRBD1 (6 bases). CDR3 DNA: TGTGCCAGCAGGAACAGGGCTGGCAATCAGCCCCAGCATTTT. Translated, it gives CASRNRAGNQPQHF.